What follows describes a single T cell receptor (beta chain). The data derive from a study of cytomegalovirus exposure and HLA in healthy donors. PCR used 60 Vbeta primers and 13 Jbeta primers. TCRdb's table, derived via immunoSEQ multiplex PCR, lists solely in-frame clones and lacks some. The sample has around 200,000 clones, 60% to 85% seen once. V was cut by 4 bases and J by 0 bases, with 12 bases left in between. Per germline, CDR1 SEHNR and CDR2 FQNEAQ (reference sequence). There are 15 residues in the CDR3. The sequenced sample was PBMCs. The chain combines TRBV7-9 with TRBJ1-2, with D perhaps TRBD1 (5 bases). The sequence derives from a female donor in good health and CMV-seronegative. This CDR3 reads CASSWPLGANYGYTF. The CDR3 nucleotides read TGTGCCAGCAGCTGGCCTTTAGGGGCTAACTATGGCTACACCTTC.